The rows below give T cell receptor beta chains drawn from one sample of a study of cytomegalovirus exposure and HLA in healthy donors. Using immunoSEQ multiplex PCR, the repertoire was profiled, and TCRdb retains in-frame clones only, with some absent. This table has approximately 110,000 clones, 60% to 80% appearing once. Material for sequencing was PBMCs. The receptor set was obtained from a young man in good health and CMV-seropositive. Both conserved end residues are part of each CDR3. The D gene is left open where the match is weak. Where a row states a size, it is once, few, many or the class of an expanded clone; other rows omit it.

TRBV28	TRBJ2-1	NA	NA	TGTGCCAGCAGTCCAGTAGCGGCCCAATCCTACAATGAGCAGTTCTTC	CASSPVAAQSYNEQFF
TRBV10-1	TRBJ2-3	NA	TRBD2	TGCGCCAGCAGTGACTCCATAGCGGGGGCCAGCACAGATACGCAGTATTTT	CASSDSIAGASTDTQYF
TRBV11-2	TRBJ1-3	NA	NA	TGTGCCAGCAGCCTCGGAGGGCAATCTGGAAACACCATATATTTT	CASSLGGQSGNTIYF
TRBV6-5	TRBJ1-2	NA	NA	TGTGCCAGCAGTCCCGTGTCGGACAGAGGGGGCTACACCTTC	CASSPVSDRGGYTF
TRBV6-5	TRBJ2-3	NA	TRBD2	TGTGCCAGCAGTTTCCTTGGACTAGATATGCAGTATTTT	CASSFLGLDMQYF
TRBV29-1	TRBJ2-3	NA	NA	TGCAGCGTTCTCAGGGGCTACACAGATACGCAGTATTTT	CSVLRGYTDTQYF
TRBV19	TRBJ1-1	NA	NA	TGTGCCAGTAGTATAGATCGGACACCTGAAGCTTTCTTT	CASSIDRTPEAFF
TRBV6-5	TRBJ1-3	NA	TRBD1	TGTGCCAGCAGTTTCTTACAGGGGTCTGGAAACACCATATATTTT	CASSFLQGSGNTIYF
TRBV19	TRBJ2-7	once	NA	TGTGCCAGTAGTATAGATCAGGGGACCTACGAGCAGTACTTC	CASSIDQGTYEQYF
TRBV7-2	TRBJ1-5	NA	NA	TGTGCCAGCAGCTTAGAGGCCAGGGCGAATCAGCCCCAGCATTTT	CASSLEARANQPQHF
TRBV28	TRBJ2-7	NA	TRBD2	TGTGCCAGCGGACGGGGGGGGTCCCCCTCCTACGAGCAGTACTTC	CASGRGGSPSYEQYF
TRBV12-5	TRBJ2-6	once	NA	TGTGCTAGTGGCCCCCAGGGGTCTGGGGCCAACGTCCTGACTTTC	CASGPQGSGANVLTF
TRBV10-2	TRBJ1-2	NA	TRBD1	TGCGCCAGCGGGACAGGGGGCCTTTATGGCTATGGCTACACCTTC	CASGTGGLYGYGYTF
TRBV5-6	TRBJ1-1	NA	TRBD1	TGTGCCAGCAGCAACCGACAGGGAATCATCACTGAAGCTTTCTTT	CASSNRQGIITEAFF
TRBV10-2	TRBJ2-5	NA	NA	TGCGCCAGCAGTGTGGCAGGGCAAGAGACCCAGTACTTC	CASSVAGQETQYF
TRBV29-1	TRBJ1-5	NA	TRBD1	TGCAGCGTTGAAGGTCGGGACAGCTCCACGTATAGCAATCAGCCCCAGCATTTT	CSVEGRDSSTYSNQPQHF
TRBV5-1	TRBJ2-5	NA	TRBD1	TGCGCCAGCAGCTTGTCTGGGACAGGGATGGAGACCCAGTACTTC	CASSLSGTGMETQYF
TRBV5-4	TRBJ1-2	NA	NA	TGTGCCAGCAGCTTATACAGGGCCGGCTACACCTTC	CASSLYRAGYTF
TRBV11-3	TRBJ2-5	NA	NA	TGTGCCAGCAGAACAGGGTGGTCAGAGACCCAGTACTTC	CASRTGWSETQYF
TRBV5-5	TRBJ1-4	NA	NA	TGTGCCAGCAGCTTGATGCTATGGGCGGAAAAACTGTTTTTT	CASSLMLWAEKLFF
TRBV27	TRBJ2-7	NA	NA	TGTGCCAGCAGTTTGCTGACACGGAGGCCCTACGAGCAGTACTTC	CASSLLTRRPYEQYF
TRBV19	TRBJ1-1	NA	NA	TGTGCCAGTAGGCGACAGGATGCGAGTGAAGCTTTCTTT	CASRRQDASEAFF
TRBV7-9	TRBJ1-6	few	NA	TGTTCCAGCAGCTTAGCGGGGACAAGGGTTAATTCACCCCTCCACTTT	CSSSLAGTRVNSPLHF
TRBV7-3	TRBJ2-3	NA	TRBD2	TGTGCCAGCAGCAGCGGGACTAGCGGTTTAGCAGATACGCAGTATTTT	CASSSGTSGLADTQYF
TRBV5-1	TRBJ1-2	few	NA	TGCGCCAGCAGCTTGGGGGTCGGCCAGGATGGCTACACCTTC	CASSLGVGQDGYTF
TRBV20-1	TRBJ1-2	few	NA	TGCAGTGCTAGCACAGGCTACGGCTACACCTTC	CSASTGYGYTF
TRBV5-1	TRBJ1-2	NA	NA	TGCGCCAGCAGCGACGGCCTCGGGAGGGACTATGGCTACACCTTC	CASSDGLGRDYGYTF
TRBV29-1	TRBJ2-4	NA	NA	TGCAGCGTTGCGGGGGGCCCGGCCAAAAACATTCAGTACTTC	CSVAGGPAKNIQYF
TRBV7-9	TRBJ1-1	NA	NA	TGTGCCAGCAGCTTAGGAGGGCGGGGGGGAGCTTTCTTT	CASSLGGRGGAFF
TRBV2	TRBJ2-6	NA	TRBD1	TGTGCCAGGGGGAGGACAGGGGGAGTCTCTGGGGCCAACGTCCTGACTTTC	CARGRTGGVSGANVLTF
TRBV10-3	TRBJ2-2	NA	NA	TGTGCCATCAGTGAACAGGGGAACACCGGGGAGCTGTTTTTT	CAISEQGNTGELFF
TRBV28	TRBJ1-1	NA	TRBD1	TGTGCCAGCAGTATGGACAGGGCCCCTGAAGCTTTCTTT	CASSMDRAPEAFF
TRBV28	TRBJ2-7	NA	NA	TGTGCCAGCAGGCACAGGTGGGCCTACGAGCAGTACTTC	CASRHRWAYEQYF
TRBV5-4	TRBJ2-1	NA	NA	TGTGCCAGCAGCTTGGTAATAAGGGGTGAGCAGTTCTTC	CASSLVIRGEQFF
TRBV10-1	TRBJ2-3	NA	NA	TGCGCCAGCAGTGAGTTAGACAGCCTCACAGATACGCAGTATTTT	CASSELDSLTDTQYF
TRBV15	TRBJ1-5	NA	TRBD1	TGTGCCACCAGCAGAGGGTTACAGGGGGACGATCAGCCCCAGCATTTT	CATSRGLQGDDQPQHF
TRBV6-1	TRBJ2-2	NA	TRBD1	TGTGCCAGCAGTGAAGTGGGACAGGGAAGAACCGGGGAGCTGTTTTTT	CASSEVGQGRTGELFF
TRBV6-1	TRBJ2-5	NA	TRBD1	TGTGCCAGCAGTGACCTTTCAGGGGGCGGTGGGGAGACCCAGTACTTC	CASSDLSGGGGETQYF